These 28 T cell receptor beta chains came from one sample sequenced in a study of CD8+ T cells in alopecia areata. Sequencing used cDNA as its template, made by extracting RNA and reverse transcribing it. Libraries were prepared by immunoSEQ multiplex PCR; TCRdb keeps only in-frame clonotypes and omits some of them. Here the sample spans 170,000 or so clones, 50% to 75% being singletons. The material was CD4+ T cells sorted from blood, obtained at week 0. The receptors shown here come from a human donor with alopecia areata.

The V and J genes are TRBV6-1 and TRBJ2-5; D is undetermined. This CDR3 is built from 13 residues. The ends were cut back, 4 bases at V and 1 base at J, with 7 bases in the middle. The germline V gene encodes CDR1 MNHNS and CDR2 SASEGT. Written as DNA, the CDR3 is TGTGCCAGCAGTGGCCGGACCCAAGAGACCCAGTACTTC. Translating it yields CASSGRTQETQYF.

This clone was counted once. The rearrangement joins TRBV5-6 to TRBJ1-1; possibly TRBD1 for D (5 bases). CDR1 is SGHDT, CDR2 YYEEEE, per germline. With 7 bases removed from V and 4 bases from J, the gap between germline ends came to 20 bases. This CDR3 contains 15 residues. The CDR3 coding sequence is TGTGCCAGCCAGTTGACTCTGACAGCGAGCACTGAAGCTTTCTTT. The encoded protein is CASQLTLTASTEAFF.

The DNA of the CDR3 is TGTGCCAGCAGCCAAGTCTCTCGCCAAGTGACCCAAGAGACCCAGTACTTC. Its protein product is CASSQVSRQVTQETQYF. The genes are TRBV4-2 and TRBJ2-5; D is unresolved. V gave up 1 base and J gave up 1 base, with 16 bases separating them. The CDR3 is 17 amino acids. The germline V gene encodes CDR1 LGHNA and CDR2 YNFKEQ.

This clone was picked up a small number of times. The CDR3 nucleotides read TGTGCCAGCAGCGGTGAAGGGGTCGGCGAGCAGTACTTC. Amino acids: CASSGEGVGEQYF. The chain carries TRBV9 and TRBJ2-7; a possible D gene is TRBD1 (5 bases). The ends were cut back, 3 bases at V and 6 bases at J, with 13 bases in the middle. The CDR3 covers 13 residues. Looked up from germline, CDR1 is SGDLS and CDR2 is YYNGEE.

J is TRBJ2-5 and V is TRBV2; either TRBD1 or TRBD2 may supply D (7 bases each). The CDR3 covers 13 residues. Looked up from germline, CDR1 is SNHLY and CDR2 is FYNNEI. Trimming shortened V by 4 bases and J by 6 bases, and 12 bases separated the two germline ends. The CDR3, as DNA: TGTGCCAGCAGTGCCCAGGGGGGGAAGACCCAGTACTTC. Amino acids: CASSAQGGKTQYF.

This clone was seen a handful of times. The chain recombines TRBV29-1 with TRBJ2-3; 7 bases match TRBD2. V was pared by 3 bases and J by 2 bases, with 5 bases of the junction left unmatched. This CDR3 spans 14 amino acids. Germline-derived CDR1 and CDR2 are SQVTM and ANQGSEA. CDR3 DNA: TGCAGCGTTGAGGCGGGGGTACACACAGATACGCAGTATTTT. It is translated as CSVEAGVHTDTQYF.

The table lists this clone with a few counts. The CDR3 sequence: CASSQGTGATNEKLFF. DNA for the CDR3: TGCGCCAGCAGCCAAGGCACGGGGGCAACTAATGAAAAACTGTTTTTT. The chain has TRBV4-1 and TRBJ1-4; D is possibly TRBD1 (5 bases). V was clipped by 1 base and J by 0 bases, with 9 bases between them. The CDR3 is 16 amino acids. The germline CDR1 and CDR2 sequences are MGHRA and YSYEKL.

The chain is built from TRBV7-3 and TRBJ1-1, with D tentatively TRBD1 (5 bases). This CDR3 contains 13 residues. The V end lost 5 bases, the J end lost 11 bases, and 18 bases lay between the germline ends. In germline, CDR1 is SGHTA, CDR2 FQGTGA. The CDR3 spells CASSITGAGEAFF. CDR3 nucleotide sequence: TGTGCCAGCAGCATTACCGGGGCCGGGGAGGCTTTCTTT.

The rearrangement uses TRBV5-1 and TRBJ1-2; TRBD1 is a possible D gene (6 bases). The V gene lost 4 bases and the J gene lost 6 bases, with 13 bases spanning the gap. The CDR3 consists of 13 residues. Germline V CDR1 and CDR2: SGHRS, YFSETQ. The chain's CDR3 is CASSPRSGDGYTF. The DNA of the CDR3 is TGCGCCAGCAGCCCGCGTTCAGGGGATGGCTACACCTTC.

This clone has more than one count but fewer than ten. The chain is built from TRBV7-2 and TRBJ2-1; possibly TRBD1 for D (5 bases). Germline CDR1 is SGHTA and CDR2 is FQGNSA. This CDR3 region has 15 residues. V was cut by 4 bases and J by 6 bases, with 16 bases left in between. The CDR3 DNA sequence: TGTGCCAGCAGCTCAATGGGATATCAGGGCAATGAGCAGTTCTTC. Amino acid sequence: CASSSMGYQGNEQFF.

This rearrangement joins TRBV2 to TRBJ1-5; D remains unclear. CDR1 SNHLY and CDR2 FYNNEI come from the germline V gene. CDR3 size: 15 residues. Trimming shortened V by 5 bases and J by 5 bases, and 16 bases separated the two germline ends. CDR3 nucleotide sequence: TGTGCCAGCAGTAATGTGCGGGGATCTGATCAGCCCCAGCATTTT. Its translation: CASSNVRGSDQPQHF.

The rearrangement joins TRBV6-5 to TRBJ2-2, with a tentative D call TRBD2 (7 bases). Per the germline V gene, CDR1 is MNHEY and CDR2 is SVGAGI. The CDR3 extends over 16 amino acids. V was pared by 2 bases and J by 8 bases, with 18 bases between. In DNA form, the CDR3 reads TGTGCCAGCAGTTACGCACCTACAGGGAGGGGAGGGGAGCTGTTTTTT. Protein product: CASSYAPTGRGGELFF.

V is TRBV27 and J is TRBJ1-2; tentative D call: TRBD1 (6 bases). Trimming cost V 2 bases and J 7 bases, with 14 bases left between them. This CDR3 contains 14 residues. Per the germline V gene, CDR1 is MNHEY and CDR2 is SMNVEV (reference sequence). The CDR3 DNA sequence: TGTGCCAGCAGTTTAGCTTTCGGGGGCACTGGCTACACCTTC. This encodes CASSLAFGGTGYTF.

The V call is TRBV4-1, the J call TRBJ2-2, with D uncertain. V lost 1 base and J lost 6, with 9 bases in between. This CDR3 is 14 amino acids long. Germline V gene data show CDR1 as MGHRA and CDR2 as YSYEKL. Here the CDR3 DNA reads TGCGCCAGCAGCCAAGGGGGTTTGGCCGGGGAGCTGTTTTTT. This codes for CASSQGGLAGELFF.

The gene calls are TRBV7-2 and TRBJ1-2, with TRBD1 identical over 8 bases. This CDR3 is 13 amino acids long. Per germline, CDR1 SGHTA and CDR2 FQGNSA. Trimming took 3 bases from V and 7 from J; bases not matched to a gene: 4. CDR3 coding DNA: TGTGCCAGCAGCTTCAGGGGGCAGGTTGGCTACACCTTC. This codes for CASSFRGQVGYTF.

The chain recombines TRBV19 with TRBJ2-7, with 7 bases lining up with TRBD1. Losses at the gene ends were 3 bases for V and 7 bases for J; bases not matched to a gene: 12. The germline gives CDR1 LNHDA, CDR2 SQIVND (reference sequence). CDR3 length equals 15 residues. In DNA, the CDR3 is TGTGCCAGTAGTATCGCGGCCGCCGGGACAGAAGAGCAGTACTTC. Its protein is CASSIAAAGTEEQYF. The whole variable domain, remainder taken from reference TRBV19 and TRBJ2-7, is DGGITQSPKYLFRKEGQNVTLSCEQNLNHDAMYWYRQDPGQGLRLIYYSQIVNDFQKGDIAEGYSVSREKKESFPLTVTSAQKNPTAFYLCASSIAAAGTEEQYFGPGTRLTVT.

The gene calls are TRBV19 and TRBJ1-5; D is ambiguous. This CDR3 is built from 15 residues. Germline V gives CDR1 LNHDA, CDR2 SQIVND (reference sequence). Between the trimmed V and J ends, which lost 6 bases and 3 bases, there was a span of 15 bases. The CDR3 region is CASRSQRASNQPQHF. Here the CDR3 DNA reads TGTGCCAGTAGGTCTCAAAGGGCGTCCAATCAGCCCCAGCATTTT.

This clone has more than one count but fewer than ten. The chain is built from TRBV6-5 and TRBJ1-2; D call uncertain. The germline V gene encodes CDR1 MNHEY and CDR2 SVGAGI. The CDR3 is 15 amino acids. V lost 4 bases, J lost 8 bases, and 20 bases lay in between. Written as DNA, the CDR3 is TGTGCCAGCAGTTCGGATTTCGGATCGGGCCGCGGCTACACCTTC. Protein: CASSSDFGSGRGYTF.

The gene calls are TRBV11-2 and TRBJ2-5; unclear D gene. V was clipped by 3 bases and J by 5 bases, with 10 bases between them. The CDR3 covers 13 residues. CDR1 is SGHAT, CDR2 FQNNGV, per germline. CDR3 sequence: CASSLFPPETQYF. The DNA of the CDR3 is TGTGCCAGCAGCTTGTTCCCTCCGGAGACCCAGTACTTC.

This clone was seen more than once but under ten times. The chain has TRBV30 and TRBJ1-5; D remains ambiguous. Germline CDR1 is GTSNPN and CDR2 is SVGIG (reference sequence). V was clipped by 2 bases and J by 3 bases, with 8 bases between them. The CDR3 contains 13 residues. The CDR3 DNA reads TGTGCCTGGAGTTCAGAATCCAATCAGCCCCAGCATTTT. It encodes CAWSSESNQPQHF.

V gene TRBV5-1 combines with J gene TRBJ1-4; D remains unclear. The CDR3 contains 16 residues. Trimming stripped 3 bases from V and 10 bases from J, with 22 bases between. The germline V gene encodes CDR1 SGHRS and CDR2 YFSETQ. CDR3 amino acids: CASSSSREGLGGKLFF. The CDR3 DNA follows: TGCGCCAGCAGCTCCTCCCGGGAAGGCCTAGGTGGAAAACTGTTTTTT.

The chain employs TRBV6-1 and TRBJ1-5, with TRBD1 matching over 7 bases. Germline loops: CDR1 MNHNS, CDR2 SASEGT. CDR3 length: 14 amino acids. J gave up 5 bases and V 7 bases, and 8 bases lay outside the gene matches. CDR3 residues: CASKRDSFYQPQHF. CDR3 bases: TGTGCCAGCAAAAGGGACAGCTTCTATCAGCCCCAGCATTTT.

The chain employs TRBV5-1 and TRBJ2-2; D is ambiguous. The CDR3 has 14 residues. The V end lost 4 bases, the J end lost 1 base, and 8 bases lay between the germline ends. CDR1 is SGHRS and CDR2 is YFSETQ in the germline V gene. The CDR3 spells CASSPSLNTGELFF. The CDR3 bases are TGCGCCAGCAGCCCCAGCTTGAACACCGGGGAGCTGTTTTTT.

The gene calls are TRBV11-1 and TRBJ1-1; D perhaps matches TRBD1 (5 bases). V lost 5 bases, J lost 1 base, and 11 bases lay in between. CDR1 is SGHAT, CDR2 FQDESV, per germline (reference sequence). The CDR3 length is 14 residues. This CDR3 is CASSPGTANTEAFF. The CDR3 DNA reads TGTGCCAGCAGCCCAGGGACCGCGAACACTGAAGCTTTCTTT.

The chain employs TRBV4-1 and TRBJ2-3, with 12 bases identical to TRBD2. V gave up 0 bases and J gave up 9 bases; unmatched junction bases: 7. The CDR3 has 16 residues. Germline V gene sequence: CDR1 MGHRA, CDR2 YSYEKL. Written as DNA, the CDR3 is TGCGCCAGCAGCCAAGATACTAGCGGGGGGAGAAGAACGCAGTATTTT. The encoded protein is CASSQDTSGGRRTQYF.

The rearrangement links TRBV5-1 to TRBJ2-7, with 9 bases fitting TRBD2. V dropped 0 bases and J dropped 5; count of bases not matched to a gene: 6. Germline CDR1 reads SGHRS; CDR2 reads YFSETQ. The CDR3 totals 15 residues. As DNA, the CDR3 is TGCGCCAGCAGCTTGGTGTCTAGCGGGGACCACGAGCAGTACTTC. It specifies CASSLVSSGDHEQYF.

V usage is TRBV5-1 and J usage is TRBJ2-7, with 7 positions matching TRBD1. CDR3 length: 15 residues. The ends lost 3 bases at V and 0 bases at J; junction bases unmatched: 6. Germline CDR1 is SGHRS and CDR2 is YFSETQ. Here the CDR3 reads CASSSLTGPSYEQYF. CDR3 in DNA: TGCGCCAGCAGCTCCCTGACAGGGCCCTCCTACGAGCAGTACTTC. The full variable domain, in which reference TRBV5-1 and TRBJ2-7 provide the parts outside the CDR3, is KAGVTQTPRYLIKTRGQQVTLSCSPISGHRSVSWYQQTPGQGLQFLFEYFSETQRNKGNFPGRFSGRQFSNSRSEMNVSTLELGDSALYLCASSSLTGPSYEQYFGPGTRLTVT.

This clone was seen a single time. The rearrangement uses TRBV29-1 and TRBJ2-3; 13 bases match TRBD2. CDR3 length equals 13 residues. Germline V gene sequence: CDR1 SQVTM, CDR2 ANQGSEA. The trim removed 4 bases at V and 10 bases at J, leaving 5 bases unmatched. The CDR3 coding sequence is TGCAGCGTTGCTGGACTAGCGGGGGTGGCGCAGTATTTT. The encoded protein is CSVAGLAGVAQYF.